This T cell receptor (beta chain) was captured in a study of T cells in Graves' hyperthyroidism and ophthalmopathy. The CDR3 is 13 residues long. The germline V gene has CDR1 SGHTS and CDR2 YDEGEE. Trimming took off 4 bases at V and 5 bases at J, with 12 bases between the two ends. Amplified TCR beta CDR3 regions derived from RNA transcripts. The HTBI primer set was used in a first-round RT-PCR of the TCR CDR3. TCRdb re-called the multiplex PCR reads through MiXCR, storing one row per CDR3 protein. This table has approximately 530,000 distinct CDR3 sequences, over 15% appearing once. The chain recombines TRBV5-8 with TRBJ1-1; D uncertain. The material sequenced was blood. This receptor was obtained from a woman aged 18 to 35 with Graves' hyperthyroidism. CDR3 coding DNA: TGTGCCAGCAGCCAAACCCTGGCTACTGAAGCTTTCTTT. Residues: CASSQTLATEAFF.